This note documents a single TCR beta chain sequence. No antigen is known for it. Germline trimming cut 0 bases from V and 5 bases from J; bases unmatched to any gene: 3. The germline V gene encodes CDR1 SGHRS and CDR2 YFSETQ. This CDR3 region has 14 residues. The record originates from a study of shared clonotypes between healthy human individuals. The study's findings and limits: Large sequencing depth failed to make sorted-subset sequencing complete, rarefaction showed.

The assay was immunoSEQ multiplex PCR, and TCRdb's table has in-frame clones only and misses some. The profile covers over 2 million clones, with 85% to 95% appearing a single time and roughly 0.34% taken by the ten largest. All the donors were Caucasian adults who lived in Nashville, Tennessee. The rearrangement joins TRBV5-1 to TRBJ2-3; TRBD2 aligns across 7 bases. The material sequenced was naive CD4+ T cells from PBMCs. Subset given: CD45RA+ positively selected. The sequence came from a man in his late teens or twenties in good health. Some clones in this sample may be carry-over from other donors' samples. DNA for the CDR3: TGCGCCAGCAGCTTGGCGGGGGGAAAAGATACGCAGTATTTT. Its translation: CASSLAGGKDTQYF. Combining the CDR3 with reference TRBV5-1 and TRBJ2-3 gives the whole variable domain KAGVTQTPRYLIKTRGQQVTLSCSPISGHRSVSWYQQTPGQGLQFLFEYFSETQRNKGNFPGRFSGRQFSNSRSEMNVSTLELGDSALYLCASSLAGGKDTQYFGPGTRLTVL.